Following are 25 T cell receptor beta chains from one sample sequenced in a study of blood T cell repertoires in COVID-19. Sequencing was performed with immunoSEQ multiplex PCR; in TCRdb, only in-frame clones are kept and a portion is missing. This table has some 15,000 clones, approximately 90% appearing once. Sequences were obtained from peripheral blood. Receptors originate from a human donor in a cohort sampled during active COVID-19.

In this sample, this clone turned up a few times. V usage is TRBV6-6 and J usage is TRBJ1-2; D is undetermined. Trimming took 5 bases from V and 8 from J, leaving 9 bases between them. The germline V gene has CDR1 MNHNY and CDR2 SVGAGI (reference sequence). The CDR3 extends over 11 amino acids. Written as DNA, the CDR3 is TGTGCCAGCAGTACCCGGGTCGGCTACACCTTC. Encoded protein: CASSTRVGYTF.

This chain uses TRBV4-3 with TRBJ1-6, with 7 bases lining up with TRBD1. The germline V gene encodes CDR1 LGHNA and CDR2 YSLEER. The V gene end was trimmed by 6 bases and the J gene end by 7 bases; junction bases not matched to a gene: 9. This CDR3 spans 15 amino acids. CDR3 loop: CASRRDSAGNSPLHF. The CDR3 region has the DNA TGCGCCAGCAGGAGGGACAGTGCGGGGAATTCACCCCTCCACTTT.

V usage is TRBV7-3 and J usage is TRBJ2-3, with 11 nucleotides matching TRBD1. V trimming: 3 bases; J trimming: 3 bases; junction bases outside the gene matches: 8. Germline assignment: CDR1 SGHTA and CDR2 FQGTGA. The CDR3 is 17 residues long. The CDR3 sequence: CASSFARGQGATDTQYF. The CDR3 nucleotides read TGTGCCAGCAGCTTTGCTAGAGGACAGGGGGCGACAGATACGCAGTATTTT.

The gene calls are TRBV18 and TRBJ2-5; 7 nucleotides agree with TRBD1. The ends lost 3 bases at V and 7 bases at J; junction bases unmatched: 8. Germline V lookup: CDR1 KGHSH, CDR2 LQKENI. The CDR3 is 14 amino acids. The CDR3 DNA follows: TGTGCCAGCTCACCCCCGGGACAGACGGCGACCCAGTACTTC. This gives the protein CASSPPGQTATQYF.

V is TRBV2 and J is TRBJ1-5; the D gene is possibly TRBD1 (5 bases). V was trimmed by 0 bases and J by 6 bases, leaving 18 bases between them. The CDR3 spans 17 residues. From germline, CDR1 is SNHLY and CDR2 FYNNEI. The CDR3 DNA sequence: TGTGCCAGCAGTGAAGCGCTTCCGGGAGGGGTGAGTCAGCCCCAGCATTTT. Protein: CASSEALPGGVSQPQHF.

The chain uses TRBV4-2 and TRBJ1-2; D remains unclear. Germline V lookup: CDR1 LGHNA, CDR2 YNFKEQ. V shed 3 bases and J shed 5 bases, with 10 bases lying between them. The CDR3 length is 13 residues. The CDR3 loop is CASSHGRGYGYTF. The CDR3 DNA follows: TGTGCCAGCAGCCACGGACGGGGTTATGGCTACACCTTC.

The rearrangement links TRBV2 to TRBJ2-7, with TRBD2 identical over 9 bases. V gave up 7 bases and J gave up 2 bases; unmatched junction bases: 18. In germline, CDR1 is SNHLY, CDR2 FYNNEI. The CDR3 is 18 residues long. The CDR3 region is CASNPEKRGVFSPYEQYF. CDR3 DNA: TGTGCCAGCAACCCTGAGAAGCGGGGGGTCTTCTCCCCCTACGAGCAGTACTTC.

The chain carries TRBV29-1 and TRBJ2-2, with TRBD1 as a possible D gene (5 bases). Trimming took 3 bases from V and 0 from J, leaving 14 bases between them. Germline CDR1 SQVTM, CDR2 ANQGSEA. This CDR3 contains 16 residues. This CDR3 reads CSVDPGKDANTGELFF. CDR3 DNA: TGCAGCGTTGATCCAGGGAAAGACGCGAACACCGGGGAGCTGTTTTTT.

The DNA for the CDR3 is TGTGCCAGCAGCTTAAATAGGGTCGACAGCTCCTACGAGCAGTACTTC. Translation: CASSLNRVDSSYEQYF. This chain joins TRBV7-9 and TRBJ2-7, with D possibly TRBD1 on 5 matching bases. V was cut by 2 bases and J by 0 bases, with 14 bases left in between. Germline V gene lookup returns CDR1 SEHNR and CDR2 FQNEAQ (reference sequence). The CDR3 length is 16 residues.

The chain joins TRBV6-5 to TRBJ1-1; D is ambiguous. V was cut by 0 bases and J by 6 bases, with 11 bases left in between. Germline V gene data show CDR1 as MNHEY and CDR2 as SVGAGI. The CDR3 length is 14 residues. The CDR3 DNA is TGTGCCAGCAGTTACTCTTGGCGGGCAGCTGAAGCTTTCTTT. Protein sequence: CASSYSWRAAEAFF.

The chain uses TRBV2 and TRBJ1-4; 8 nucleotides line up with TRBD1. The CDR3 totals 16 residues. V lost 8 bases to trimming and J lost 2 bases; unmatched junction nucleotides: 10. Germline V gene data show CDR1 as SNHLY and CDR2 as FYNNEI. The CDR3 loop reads CASLRAGGSTNEKLFF. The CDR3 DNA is TGTGCCAGCTTGAGGGCAGGGGGCAGCACTAATGAAAAACTGTTTTTT.

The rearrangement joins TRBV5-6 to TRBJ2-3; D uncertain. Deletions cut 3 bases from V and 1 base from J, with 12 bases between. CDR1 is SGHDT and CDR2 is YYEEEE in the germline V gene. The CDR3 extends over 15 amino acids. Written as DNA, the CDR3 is TGTGCCAGCAGCTACCGGGTCCCCGGCACAGATACGCAGTATTTT. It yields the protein CASSYRVPGTDTQYF.

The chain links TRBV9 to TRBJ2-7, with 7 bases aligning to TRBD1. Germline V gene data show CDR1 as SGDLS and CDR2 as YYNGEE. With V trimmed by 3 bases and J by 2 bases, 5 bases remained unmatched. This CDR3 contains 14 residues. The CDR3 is CASSAHGQAYEQYF. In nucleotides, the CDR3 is TGTGCCAGCAGCGCCCACGGACAGGCCTACGAGCAGTACTTC.

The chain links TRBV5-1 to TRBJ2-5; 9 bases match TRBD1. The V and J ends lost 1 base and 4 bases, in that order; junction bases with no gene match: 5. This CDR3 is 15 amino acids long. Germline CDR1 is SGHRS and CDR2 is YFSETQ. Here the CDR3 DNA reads TGCGCCAGCAGCTTGACAGGGGGCAGGTCAGAGACCCAGTACTTC. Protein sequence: CASSLTGGRSETQYF.

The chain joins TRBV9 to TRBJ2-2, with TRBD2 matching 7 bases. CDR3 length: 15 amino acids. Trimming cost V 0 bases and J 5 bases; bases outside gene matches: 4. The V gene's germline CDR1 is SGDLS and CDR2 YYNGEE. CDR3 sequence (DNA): TGTGCCAGCAGCGTAGCGGGGGGTGCGACCGGGGAGCTGTTTTTT. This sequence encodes CASSVAGGATGELFF.

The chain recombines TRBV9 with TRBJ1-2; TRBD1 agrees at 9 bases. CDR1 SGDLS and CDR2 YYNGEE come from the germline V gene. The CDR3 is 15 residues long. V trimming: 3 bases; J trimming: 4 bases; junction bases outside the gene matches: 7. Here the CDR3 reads CASSDYRGPGYGYTF. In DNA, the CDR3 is TGTGCCAGCAGCGACTACAGGGGGCCCGGCTATGGCTACACCTTC. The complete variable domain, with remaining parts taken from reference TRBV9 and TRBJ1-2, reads DSGVTQTPKHLITATGQRVTLRCSPRSGDLSVYWYQQSLDQGLQFLIQYYNGEERAKGNILERFSAQQFPDLHSELNLSSLELGDSALYFCASSDYRGPGYGYTFGSGTRLTVV.

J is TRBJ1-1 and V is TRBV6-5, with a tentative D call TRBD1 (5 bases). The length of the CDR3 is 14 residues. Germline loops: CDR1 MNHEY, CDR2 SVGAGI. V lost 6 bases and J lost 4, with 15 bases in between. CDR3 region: CASSSDSYLTEAFF. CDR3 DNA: TGTGCCAGCAGCTCCGACAGCTACCTCACTGAAGCTTTCTTT.

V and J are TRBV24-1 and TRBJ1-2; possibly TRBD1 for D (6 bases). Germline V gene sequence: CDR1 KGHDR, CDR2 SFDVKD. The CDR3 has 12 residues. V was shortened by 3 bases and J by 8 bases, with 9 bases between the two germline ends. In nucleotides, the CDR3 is TGTGCCACCAGTGATAACAGGGACGGCTACACCTTC. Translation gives CATSDNRDGYTF.

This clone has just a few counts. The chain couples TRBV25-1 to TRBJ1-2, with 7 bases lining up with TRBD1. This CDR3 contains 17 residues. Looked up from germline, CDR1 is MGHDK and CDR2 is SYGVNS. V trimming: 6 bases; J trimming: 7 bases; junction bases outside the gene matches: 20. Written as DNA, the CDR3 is TGTGCCAGCAGACAACCACCGCCGGGACAGCCCCTGTGTGGCTACACCTTC. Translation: CASRQPPPGQPLCGYTF.

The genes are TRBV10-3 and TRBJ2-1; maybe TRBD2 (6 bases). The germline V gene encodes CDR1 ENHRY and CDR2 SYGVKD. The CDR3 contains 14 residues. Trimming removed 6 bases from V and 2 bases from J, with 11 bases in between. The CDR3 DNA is TGTGCCATCAGGGGAGGCCATCCCTACAATGAGCAGTTCTTC. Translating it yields CAIRGGHPYNEQFF.

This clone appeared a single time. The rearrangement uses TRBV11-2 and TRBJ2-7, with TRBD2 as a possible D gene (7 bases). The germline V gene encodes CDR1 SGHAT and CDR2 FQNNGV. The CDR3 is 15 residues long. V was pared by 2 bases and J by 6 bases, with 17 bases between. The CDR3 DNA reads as TGTGCCAGCAGCTTATGGTCGGGGGGCGAAGGCGAGCAGTACTTC. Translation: CASSLWSGGEGEQYF.

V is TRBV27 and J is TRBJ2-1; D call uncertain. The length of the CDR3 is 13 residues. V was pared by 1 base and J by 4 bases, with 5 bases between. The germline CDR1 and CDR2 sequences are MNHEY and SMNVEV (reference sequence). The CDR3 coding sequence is TGTGCCAGCAGTTTATTCAGGTACAATGAGCAGTTCTTC. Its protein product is CASSLFRYNEQFF.

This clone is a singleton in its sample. CDR3 sequence: CASSPPLQRDTQYF. The CDR3 DNA reads TGTGCCAGCTCACCACCGCTTCAGAGGGATACGCAGTATTTT. This sequence joins TRBV18 and TRBJ2-3; no definite D call. This CDR3 has 14 residues. V dropped 0 bases and J dropped 6 bases, with 10 bases sitting between them. Germline lookup yields CDR1 KGHSH and CDR2 LQKENI.

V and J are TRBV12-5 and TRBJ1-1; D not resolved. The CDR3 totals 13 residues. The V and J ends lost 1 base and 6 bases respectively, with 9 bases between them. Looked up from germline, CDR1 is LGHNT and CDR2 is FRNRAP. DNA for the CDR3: TGTGCTAGTGGTTTGGCCCCGCGGGCTGAAGCTTTCTTT. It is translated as CASGLAPRAEAFF. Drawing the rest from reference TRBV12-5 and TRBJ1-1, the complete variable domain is DARVTQTPRHKVTEMGQEVTMRCQPILGHNTVFWYRQTMMQGLELLAYFRNRAPLDDSGMPKDRFSAEMPDATLATLKIQPSEPRDSAVYFCASGLAPRAEAFFGQGTRLTVV.

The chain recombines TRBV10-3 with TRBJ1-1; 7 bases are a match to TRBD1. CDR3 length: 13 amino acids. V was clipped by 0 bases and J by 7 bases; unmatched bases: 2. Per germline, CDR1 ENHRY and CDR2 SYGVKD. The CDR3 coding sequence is TGTGCCATCAGTGAGTCAGGGGGCGGTGAAGCTTTCTTT. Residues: CAISESGGGEAFF.